A single sample gave rise to the 10 T cell receptor beta chains below, sequenced in a study of blood T cell repertoires in COVID-19. TCRdb's copy holds only in-frame clones and misses some; the assay was immunoSEQ multiplex PCR. The sample gives around 160,000 clones, approximately 80% of which show up once; 7% to 10% is in the top ten. Sequencing was carried out using peripheral blood. The receptor source for this set is a human donor with acute or convalescent COVID-19. The donor label of this sample is uncertain.

The chain links TRBV12-5 to TRBJ2-7; no clear D gene. Germline assignment: CDR1 LGHNT and CDR2 FRNRAP. V lost 6 bases and J lost 7, with 13 bases in between. There are 12 residues in the CDR3. CDR3 region: CASGPNGLEQYV. CDR3 bases: TGTGCTAGTGGCCCCAATGGCTTGGAGCAGTACGTC.

This chain joins TRBV6-2 or TRBV6-3 and TRBJ2-7; 8 nucleotides match TRBD1. The ends lost 1 base at V and 3 bases at J; junction bases unmatched: 2. Germline V CDR1 and CDR2: MNHEY, SVGEGT. This CDR3 has 14 residues. The CDR3 spells CASSYYGQGYEQYF. CDR3 coding DNA: TGTGCCAGCAGTTACTACGGACAGGGCTACGAGCAGTACTTC.

The chain recombines TRBV5-6 with TRBJ1-5; TRBD1 agrees at 9 bases. The germline V gene has CDR1 SGHDT and CDR2 YYEEEE. The CDR3 covers 14 residues. With 0 bases clipped from V and 6 bases from J, the junction kept 1 base outside the gene matches. DNA for the CDR3: TGTGCCAGCAGCTTGGGGACAGGGGTTCAGCCCCAGCATTTT. Encoded protein: CASSLGTGVQPQHF.

The J gene is TRBJ2-1, the V gene TRBV10-3; no reliable D call. The CDR3 is 13 amino acids. Germline CDR1 and CDR2: ENHRY and SYGVKD. V lost 5 bases and J lost 0, with 5 bases in between. CDR3 loop: CAISLSSYNEQFF. For the CDR3, the DNA is TGTGCCATCAGTTTGAGCTCCTACAATGAGCAGTTCTTC.

This clone was counted once. The genes are TRBV5-5 and TRBJ2-1; D unclear. The germline CDR1 and CDR2 sequences are SGHKS and YYEKEE (reference sequence). V was shortened by 1 base and J by 0 bases, with 11 bases between the two germline ends. The CDR3 sequence is 16 residues long. CDR3 amino acids: CASSLRPPSSYNEQFF. CDR3 bases: TGTGCCAGCAGCTTGCGCCCCCCGAGCTCCTACAATGAGCAGTTCTTC.

The genes are TRBV7-8 and TRBJ2-5; possibly TRBD1 for D (5 bases). The CDR3 loop spans 13 amino acids. Trimming cost V 1 base and J 4 bases, with 7 bases left between them. CDR1 and CDR2 from the germline V gene are SGHVS and FQNEAQ. The CDR3 protein is CASSLGGRETQYF. CDR3 sequence (DNA): TGTGCCAGCAGCTTAGGGGGCCGAGAGACCCAGTACTTC.

The chain joins TRBV9 to TRBJ2-1, with a possible D match to TRBD1 (6 bases). This CDR3 spans 14 amino acids. Germline CDR1 and CDR2: SGDLS and YYNGEE. Trimming stripped 3 bases from V and 8 bases from J, with 15 bases between. The CDR3 spells CASSGAPPGDEQFF. In DNA form, the CDR3 reads TGTGCCAGCAGCGGGGCCCCGCCAGGGGATGAGCAGTTCTTC.

The chain uses TRBV11-2 and TRBJ1-2; 8 nucleotides align to TRBD1. The V gene's germline CDR1 is SGHAT and CDR2 FQNNGV. The CDR3 has 15 residues. Trimming took 5 bases from V and 4 from J; bases not matched to a gene: 9. In DNA, the CDR3 is TGTGCCAGCAGCCAAGGGACAGGTGGCTCCTATGGCTACACCTTC. Translating gives CASSQGTGGSYGYTF.

The rearrangement joins TRBV12-3 or TRBV12-4 to TRBJ1-1, with unresolved D. The V gene lost 5 bases and the J gene lost 0 bases, with 7 bases spanning the gap. The CDR3 is made up of 13 amino acids. Here the CDR3 DNA reads TGTGCCAGCAGTCCAACAGTGAACACTGAAGCTTTCTTT. Translated: CASSPTVNTEAFF.

This clone was counted a few times. The CDR3 reads CATSVNRAMNTEAFF. The CDR3 DNA sequence: TGTGCCACCAGCGTAAACAGGGCTATGAACACTGAAGCTTTCTTT. The chain has TRBV15 and TRBJ1-1, with a weak D call TRBD1 (6 bases). Trimming cost V 5 bases and J 0 bases, with 13 bases left between them. The CDR3 extends over 15 amino acids. Germline V CDR1 and CDR2: LNHNV, YYDKDF (reference sequence).